This entry describes one T cell receptor beta chain. Antigen: not known. The record originates from a study of tumor-infiltrating lymphocytes in localized non-small cell lung cancer. Findings and limits, study-wide: No T-cell fraction difference was seen between IM1 and IM2 tumors.

Germline lookup yields CDR1 MNHNY and CDR2 SVGAGI (reference sequence). This CDR3 is built from 11 residues. V lost 6 bases and J 6 bases, leaving 6 bases between the germline ends. Libraries were prepared by immunoSEQ multiplex PCR; TCRdb keeps only in-frame clonotypes and omits some of them. The top ten hold about 12% of the sample, which has some 8,100 clones, around three quarters seen once. The clonotype was recovered from a human donor with non-small cell lung cancer. The genes are TRBV6-6 and TRBJ2-1; the D gene is possibly TRBD2 (6 bases). The sample was uninvolved lung tissue not adjacent to the tumor. This chain's CDR3 is CASSGGNEQFF. In DNA form, the CDR3 reads TGTGCCAGCAGCGGGGGCAATGAGCAGTTCTTC.